This T cell receptor beta chain was captured by sequencing in a study of breast tumors, draining lymph nodes, adjacent tissues (dated by TCRdb to the mid-2010s). In the study overall: Breast cancer patients provided tumor, adjacent nontumor tissue and axillary lymph nodes, and the study compared the TCR beta repertoires across these three sources. The study was designed to assess the relationships and possible T-cell exchange between tumor, surrounding tissue and draining lymph node repertoires in human breast cancer. What the authors observed across the whole study: Tumor T-cell repertoires showed less diversity than lymph node repertoires and more diversity than nontumor tissue repertoires, and tumor T-cell repertoires showed preferential V and J gene usage. Rather than being directly demonstrated, the conclusion that tumor T cells originate in lymph nodes was presented as consistent with a hypothesis. The data were considered consistent with most tumor T cells being derived from the lymph node and subsequently expanding within tumor tissue. The similarity between tumor and nontumor tissue repertoires was significantly greater in luminal-like breast cancer than in basal-like breast cancer.

Sequencing instrument: Illumina HiSeq 2000. TCR beta chain libraries were generated through multiplex PCR amplification. The amplified TCR beta chain products were analyzed by high-throughput sequencing. In-frame beta chains were kept once TCRdb had trimmed the public reads at Q25 with fastp and called clones with MiXCR. A single entry per CDR3 protein holds the most common genes and DNA from its merged rows. This sample comprises 130,000 or so distinct CDR3 sequences, around a third of them detected only once. Together, the top ten hold roughly 2.3% of the sample. Concerning this clonotype itself: The clone's antigen remains unknown. At one of its ends the junction is not consistent with the germline gene, which may arise from a read error.

Including the terminal cysteine and phenylalanine, the CDR3 comprises 13 residues. The retained sequence is limited to the CDR3, 39 bases, with the frame set at the first base. The germline V gene sets CDR1 to SNHLY and CDR2 to FYNNEI. Lymph node samples came from the axillary draining lymph nodes of breast cancer patients. Sequencing used axillary lymph node tissue. The clonotype originates from a female donor with breast cancer. Some clones in this sample may be carry-over from other donors' samples. The rearrangement joined TRBV2 to TRBJ2-5; the D gene is unclear. The sequence in DNA is TGTGCCATCCCAGGCAGACACCAAGAGACCCAGCACTTC. It codes for CAIPGRHQETQHF.